This paragraph covers one T cell receptor beta chain sequence. Germline CDR1 SGHTA, CDR2 FQGNSA. V was pared by 1 base and J by 7 bases, with 8 bases of the junction left unmatched. This CDR3 spans 16 amino acids. Per the original data handling: Reference gene primers were amplified, and this amplification served to estimate nucleated cell counts. Data came from immunoSEQ multiplex PCR; TCRdb stores just in-frame clones and leaves some out. V and J calls and clone size follow that table, whereas D and trimming were derived from the DNA. The sample contains over 55,000 clones, around nine tenths of which appear only once. This sample is part of a study of blood T cell repertoires in COVID-19. Across the study: The analysed material was cDNA or gDNA that came from T cells, B-cell-depleted T cells, or PBMCs.

Material for sequencing was peripheral blood. This clonotype originated in a woman over 75 with acute or convalescent COVID-19. This chain connects TRBV7-2 to TRBJ2-1; 9 nucleotides line up with TRBD2. The CDR3 DNA reads as TGTGCCAGCAGCTTAGGGTCTAGCGGGATAGTTAATGAGCAGTTCTTC. Amino acid sequence: CASSLGSSGIVNEQFF.